One sample yielded the 17 T cell receptor beta chains listed below, sequenced in a study of vaccination and CD4 T cells after COVID-19. Sequenced with the Oncomine TCR Beta short-read assay was DNA taken from cultured CD4+ T cells. TCRdb fed the PCR reads into MiXCR, producing one record per CDR3 protein. The sample has more than 15,000 distinct CDR3 sequences, over 25% seen once; the top ten hold 15%. Their cognate antigens are unknown. This sample's treatment: roughly 10-day PBMC culture with coronavirus spike peptide pools or control peptides (ViraFEST assay). Sequencing was carried out using cultured CD4+ T cells from blood. These receptors were obtained from a human donor with COVID-19.

This chain joins TRBV6-5 and TRBJ1-5; D unclear. V was shortened by 3 bases and J by 1 base, with 4 bases between the two germline ends. In germline, CDR1 is MNHEY, CDR2 SVGAGI. This CDR3 is built from 13 residues. The CDR3 DNA follows: TGTGCCAGCAGTTATGGCAGCAATCAGCCCCAGCATTTT. Its protein product is CASSYGSNQPQHF.

The chain is built from TRBV19 and TRBJ2-6; D not certain. CDR1 and CDR2 (germline): LNHDA, SQIVND (reference sequence). The CDR3 extends over 16 amino acids. The V end lost 5 bases, the J end lost 4 bases, and 15 bases lay between the germline ends. CDR3 residues: CASSFQDLPGANVLTF. The CDR3 bases are TGTGCCAGTAGTTTCCAAGACCTGCCCGGGGCCAACGTCCTGACTTTC. Based on the CDR3 plus reference TRBV19 and TRBJ2-6, the full variable domain is DGGITQSPKYLFRKEGQNVTLSCEQNLNHDAMYWYRQDPGQGLRLIYYSQIVNDFQKGDIAEGYSVSREKKESFPLTVTSAQKNPTAFYLCASSFQDLPGANVLTFGAGSRLTVL.

This clonotype was counted a few times. The chain has TRBV6-1 and TRBJ1-5; the D gene is possibly TRBD1 (6 bases). The germline CDR1 and CDR2 sequences are MNHNS and SASEGT. The CDR3 consists of 16 residues. The germline V and J ends were trimmed by 6 bases and 0 bases, with 15 bases remaining between them. CDR3 region: CASRAGAGDSNQPQHF. The CDR3 DNA is TGTGCCAGCAGGGCGGGGGCCGGTGATAGCAATCAGCCCCAGCATTTT.

Here the CDR3 reads CASSPSWSSYGYTF. As DNA, the CDR3 is TGTGCCAGCAGCCCGAGTTGGAGTTCCTATGGCTACACCTTC. The chain links TRBV28 to TRBJ1-2; unclear D gene. Between the trimmed V and J ends, which lost 6 bases and 4 bases, there was a span of 15 bases. The CDR3 sequence is 14 residues long. CDR1 and CDR2 from the germline V gene are MDHEN and SYDVKM.

This clonotype was counted a few times. The chain links TRBV28 to TRBJ1-5; possibly TRBD1 for D (5 bases). Germline lookup yields CDR1 MDHEN and CDR2 SYDVKM. The length of the CDR3 is 15 residues. Trimming removed 6 bases from V and 5 bases from J, with 17 bases in between. CDR3 sequence: CASRADSRPDQPQHF. CDR3 bases: TGTGCCAGCAGAGCAGACAGTCGGCCTGATCAGCCCCAGCATTTT. Full variable domain (remainder filled in from reference TRBV28 and TRBJ1-5): DVKVTQSSRYLVKRTGEKVFLECVQDMDHENMFWYRQDPGLGLRLIYFSYDVKMKEKGDIPEGYSVSREKKERFSLILESASTNQTSMYLCASRADSRPDQPQHFGDGTRLSIL.

The J gene is TRBJ2-7, the V gene TRBV9, with TRBD1 identical over 8 bases. CDR1 is SGDLS, CDR2 YYNGEE, per germline. The ends lost 2 bases at V and 3 bases at J; junction bases unmatched: 7. CDR3 length: 15 amino acids. CDR3 sequence reads: CASSVRQGIVYEQYF. CDR3 DNA sequence: TGTGCCAGCAGCGTCAGACAGGGGATAGTCTACGAGCAGTACTTC.

The chain recombines TRBV30 with TRBJ2-7; TRBD1 aligns across 8 bases. Losses at the gene ends were 0 bases for V and 10 bases for J; bases not matched to a gene: 5. Germline values: CDR1 GTSNPN, CDR2 SVGIG (reference sequence). This CDR3 has 12 amino acids. In DNA, the CDR3 is TGTGCCTGGAGTGTACGGACAGGGCCCCAGTACTTC. This codes for CAWSVRTGPQYF.

This chain uses TRBV7-2 with TRBJ1-1, with D hard to call. The CDR3 sequence is 13 residues long. Germline loops: CDR1 SGHTA, CDR2 FQGNSA. V was shortened by 5 bases and J by 1 base, with 8 bases between the two germline ends. DNA for the CDR3: TGTGCCAGCAGCCCTAGTGGGAACACTGAAGCTTTCTTT. Translation gives CASSPSGNTEAFF.

V is TRBV7-9 and J is TRBJ2-4, with D possibly matching TRBD1 (5 bases). The V end was cut by 3 bases, the J end by 0 bases, with 12 bases between. The CDR3 has 16 amino acids. Germline V gene sequence: CDR1 SEHNR, CDR2 FQNEAQ (reference sequence). CDR3 sequence: CASSFTGNLAKNIQYF. Written as DNA, the CDR3 is TGTGCCAGCAGCTTCACAGGAAACCTAGCCAAAAACATTCAGTACTTC. Complete variable domain (other parts from reference TRBV7-9 and TRBJ2-4): DTGVSQNPRHKITKRGQNVTFRCDPISEHNRLYWYRQTLGQGPEFLTYFQNEAQLEKSRLLSDRFSAERPKGSFSTLEIQRTEQGDSAMYLCASSFTGNLAKNIQYFGAGTRLSVL.

This clonotype was counted a few times. V usage is TRBV5-1 and J usage is TRBJ1-6; TRBD1 agrees at 9 bases. The CDR3 is 14 amino acids. J was trimmed by 7 bases and V by 7 bases; bases with no gene match: 6. Germline V gene lookup returns CDR1 SGHRS and CDR2 YFSETQ. The DNA for the CDR3 is TGCGCCAGCGGAGGGGACAGGGTGAATTCACCCCTCCACTTT. The encoded protein is CASGGDRVNSPLHF.

The chain is built from TRBV12-3 or TRBV12-4 and TRBJ2-7, with 7 positions matching TRBD1. V was clipped by 7 bases and J by 5 bases; unmatched bases: 11. CDR3 length: 14 residues. DNA for the CDR3: TGTGCCAGCACCCTGAGGGGGCCTACGGACGAGCAGTACTTC. Translation gives CASTLRGPTDEQYF.

This chain uses TRBV15 with TRBJ2-7; the D gene is possibly TRBD1 (5 bases). The CDR3 runs 13 residues. The V end was cut by 4 bases, the J end by 6 bases, with 13 bases between. Looked up from germline, CDR1 is LNHNV and CDR2 is YYDKDF (reference sequence). CDR3 protein: CATSIREGGEQYF. CDR3 DNA sequence: TGTGCCACCAGCATCAGGGAAGGTGGCGAGCAGTACTTC.

The chain recombines TRBV2 with TRBJ2-3, with D possibly TRBD1 on 6 matching bases. V lost 5 bases and J lost 5, with 17 bases in between. The germline V gene has CDR1 SNHLY and CDR2 FYNNEI. This CDR3 comprises 15 residues. The CDR3 DNA follows: TGTGCCAGCAGTTCACAGGGTCTATTCGTAGATACGCAGTATTTT. It is translated as CASSSQGLFVDTQYF.

The V gene is TRBV7-2, the J gene TRBJ2-5; 10 positions match TRBD2. The CDR3 has 16 residues. The V and J ends lost 2 bases and 1 base, in that order; junction bases with no gene match: 4. Germline CDR1 is SGHTA and CDR2 is FQGNSA. The CDR3 protein is CASSLSSSGGQETQYF. Here the CDR3 DNA reads TGTGCCAGCAGCTTATCGTCTAGCGGGGGCCAAGAGACCCAGTACTTC.

CDR3 loop: CASSRILEGGELFF. DNA for the CDR3: TGTGCCAGCAGCCGAATACTTGAGGGCGGGGAGCTGTTTTTT. The rearrangement joins TRBV5-4 to TRBJ2-2, with D perhaps TRBD2 (5 bases). V was clipped by 4 bases and J by 7 bases, with 14 bases between them. CDR3 length: 14 residues. Germline loops: CDR1 SGHNT, CDR2 YYREEE (reference sequence).

This clonotype was observed a few times. The chain uses TRBV7-6 and TRBJ2-1; TRBD2 aligns across 10 bases. Per the germline V gene, CDR1 is SGHVS and CDR2 is FNYEAQ. The CDR3 runs to 15 residues. V lost 6 bases and J lost 3; bases outside the gene matches: 5. The CDR3 nucleotides are TGTGCCAGCAGTTACAGCGGGGGGGACTACAATGAGCAGTTCTTC. Translating it yields CASSYSGGDYNEQFF.

The chain couples TRBV2 to TRBJ2-3, with 8 bases lining up with TRBD1. This CDR3 is built from 13 residues. J lost 5 bases, V lost 7 bases, and 5 bases had no gene match. CDR1 is SNHLY, CDR2 FYNNEI, per germline. The CDR3 sequence: CASKAGGIDTQYF. The CDR3 region has the DNA TGTGCCAGCAAGGCAGGGGGCATAGATACGCAGTATTTT.